This T cell receptor beta chain appears in the sequencing data of a study of T cell responses to AZD1222 COVID-19 vaccine. Germline V gene sequence: CDR1 LNHDA, CDR2 SQIVND (reference sequence). V lost 5 bases, J lost 4 bases, and 10 bases stayed unmatched. The CDR3 contains 16 residues. Sequencing used immunoSEQ multiplex PCR; TCRdb keeps in-frame clones, though not all of them. This table has 130,000 or so clones, roughly 89% appearing once. The sequenced sample was peripheral blood, obtained on day 0 of AZD1222 vaccination. The sequence came from an adult in good health. The chain links TRBV19 to TRBJ1-1, with 10 bases identical to TRBD1. Written as DNA, the CDR3 is TGTGCCAGTAGTTTTGGGACAGGGGCCTTGGGCACTGAAGCTTTCTTT. As protein: CASSFGTGALGTEAFF.